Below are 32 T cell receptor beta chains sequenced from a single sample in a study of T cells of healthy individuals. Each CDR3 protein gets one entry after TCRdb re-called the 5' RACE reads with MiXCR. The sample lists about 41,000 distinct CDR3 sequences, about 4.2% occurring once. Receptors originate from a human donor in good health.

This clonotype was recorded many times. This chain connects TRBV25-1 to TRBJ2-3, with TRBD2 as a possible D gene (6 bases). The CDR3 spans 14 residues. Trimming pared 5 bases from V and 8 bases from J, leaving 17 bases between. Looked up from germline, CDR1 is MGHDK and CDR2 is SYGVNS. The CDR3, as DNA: TGTGCCAGCAGTTTATCCGGGAGTAGCGGTACGCAGTATTTT. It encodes CASSLSGSSGTQYF.

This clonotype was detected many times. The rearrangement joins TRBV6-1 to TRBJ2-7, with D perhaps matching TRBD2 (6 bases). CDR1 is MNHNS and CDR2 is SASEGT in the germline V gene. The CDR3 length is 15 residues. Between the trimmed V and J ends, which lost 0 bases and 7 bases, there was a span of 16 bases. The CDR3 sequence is CASSEAGPLAREQYF. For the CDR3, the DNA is TGTGCCAGCAGTGAAGCGGGCCCCCTAGCGCGGGAGCAGTACTTC.

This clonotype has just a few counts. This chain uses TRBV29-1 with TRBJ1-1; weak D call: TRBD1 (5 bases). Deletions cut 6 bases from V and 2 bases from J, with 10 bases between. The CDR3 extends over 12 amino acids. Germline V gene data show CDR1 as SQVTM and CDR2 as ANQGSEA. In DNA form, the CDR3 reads TGCAGCGTCAAACAGGCCAACACTGAAGCTTTCTTT. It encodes CSVKQANTEAFF.

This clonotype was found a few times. The CDR3 DNA follows: TGTGCCATCAGTGCTCGGGACAGTGAGACCCAGTACTTC. It specifies CAISARDSETQYF. The chain links TRBV10-3 to TRBJ2-5, with 7 nucleotides matching TRBD1. The CDR3 extends over 13 amino acids. CDR1 and CDR2 (germline): ENHRY, SYGVKD. V gave up 4 bases and J gave up 5 bases; unmatched junction bases: 4.

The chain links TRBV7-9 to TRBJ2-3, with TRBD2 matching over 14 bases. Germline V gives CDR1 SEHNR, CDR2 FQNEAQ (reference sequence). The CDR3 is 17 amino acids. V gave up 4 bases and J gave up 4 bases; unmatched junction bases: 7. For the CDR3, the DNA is TGTGCCAGCAGCTCCCCTCAGACTAGCGGGGGGGCAGATACGCAGTATTTT. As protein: CASSSPQTSGGADTQYF.

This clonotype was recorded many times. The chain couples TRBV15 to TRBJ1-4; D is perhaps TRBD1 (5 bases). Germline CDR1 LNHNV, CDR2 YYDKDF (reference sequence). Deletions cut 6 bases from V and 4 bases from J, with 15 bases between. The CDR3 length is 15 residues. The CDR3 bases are TGTGCCACCAGGCCTTGGGGCAGCCTTAATGAAAAACTGTTTTTT. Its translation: CATRPWGSLNEKLFF.

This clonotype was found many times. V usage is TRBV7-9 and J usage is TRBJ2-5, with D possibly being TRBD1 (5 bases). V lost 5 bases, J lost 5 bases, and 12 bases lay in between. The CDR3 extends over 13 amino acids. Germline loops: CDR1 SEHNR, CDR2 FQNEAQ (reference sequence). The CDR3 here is CASSLQGWETQYF. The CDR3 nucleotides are TGTGCCAGCAGCCTCCAGGGTTGGGAGACCCAGTACTTC.

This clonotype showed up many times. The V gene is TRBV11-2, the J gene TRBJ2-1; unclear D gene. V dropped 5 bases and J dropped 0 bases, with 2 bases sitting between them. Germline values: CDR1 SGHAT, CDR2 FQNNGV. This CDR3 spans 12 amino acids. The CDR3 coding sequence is TGTGCCAGCAGCCTCTCCTACAATGAGCAGTTCTTC. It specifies CASSLSYNEQFF.

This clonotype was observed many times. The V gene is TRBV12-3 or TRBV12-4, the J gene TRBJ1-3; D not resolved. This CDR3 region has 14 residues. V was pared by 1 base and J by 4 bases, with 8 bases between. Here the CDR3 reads CASSLGVSGNTIYF. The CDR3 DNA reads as TGTGCCAGCAGTTTAGGGGTCTCAGGAAACACCATATATTTT.

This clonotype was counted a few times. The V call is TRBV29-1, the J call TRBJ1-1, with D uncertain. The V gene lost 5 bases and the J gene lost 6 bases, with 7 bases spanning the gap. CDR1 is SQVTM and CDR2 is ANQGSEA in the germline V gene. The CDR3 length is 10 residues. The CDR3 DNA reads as TGCAGCGTTCAGGACGCTGAAGCTTTCTTT. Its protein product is CSVQDAEAFF.

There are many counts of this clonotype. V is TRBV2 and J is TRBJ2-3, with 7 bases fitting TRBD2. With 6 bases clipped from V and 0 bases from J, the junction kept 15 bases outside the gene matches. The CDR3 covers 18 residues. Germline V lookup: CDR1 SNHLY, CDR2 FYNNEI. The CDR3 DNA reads TGTGCCAGCAGCCTGAGGGGCGGGGGAGCGCTGAGCACAGATACGCAGTATTTT. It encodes CASSLRGGGALSTDTQYF.

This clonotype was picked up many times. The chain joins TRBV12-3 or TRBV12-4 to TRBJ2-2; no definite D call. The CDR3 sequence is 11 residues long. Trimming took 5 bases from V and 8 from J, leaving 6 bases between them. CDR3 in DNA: TGTGCCAGCAGTGTTGGTGGGGAGCTGTTTTTT. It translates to CASSVGGELFF.

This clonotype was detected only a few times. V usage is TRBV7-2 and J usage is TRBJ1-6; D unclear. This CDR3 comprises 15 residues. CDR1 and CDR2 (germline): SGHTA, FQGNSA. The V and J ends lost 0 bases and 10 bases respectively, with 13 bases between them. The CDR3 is CASSLAAIGVSPLHF. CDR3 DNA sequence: TGTGCCAGCAGCTTAGCGGCGATCGGGGTCTCACCCCTCCACTTT.

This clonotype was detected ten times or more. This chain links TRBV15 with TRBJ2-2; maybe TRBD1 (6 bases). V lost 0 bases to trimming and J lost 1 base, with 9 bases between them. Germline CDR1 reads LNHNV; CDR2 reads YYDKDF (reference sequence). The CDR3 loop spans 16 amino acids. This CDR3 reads CATSRDQGLNTGELFF. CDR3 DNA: TGTGCCACCAGCAGAGATCAGGGGCTGAACACCGGGGAGCTGTTTTTT.

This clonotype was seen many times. This chain's CDR3 is CASSPTGGRSYNEQFF. CDR3 bases: TGTGCCAGCAGTCCAACAGGGGGTCGGTCCTACAATGAGCAGTTCTTC. The V and J genes are TRBV2 and TRBJ2-1, with TRBD1 matching 8 bases. V gave up 5 bases and J gave up 1 base; unmatched junction bases: 7. From germline, CDR1 is SNHLY and CDR2 FYNNEI. This CDR3 is built from 16 residues.

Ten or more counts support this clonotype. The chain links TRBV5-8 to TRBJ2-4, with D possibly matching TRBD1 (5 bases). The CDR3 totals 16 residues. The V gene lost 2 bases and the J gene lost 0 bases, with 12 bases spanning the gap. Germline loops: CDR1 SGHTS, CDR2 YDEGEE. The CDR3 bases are TGTGCCAGCAGCTTAGGCGACAGTGTAGCCAAAAACATTCAGTACTTC. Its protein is CASSLGDSVAKNIQYF.

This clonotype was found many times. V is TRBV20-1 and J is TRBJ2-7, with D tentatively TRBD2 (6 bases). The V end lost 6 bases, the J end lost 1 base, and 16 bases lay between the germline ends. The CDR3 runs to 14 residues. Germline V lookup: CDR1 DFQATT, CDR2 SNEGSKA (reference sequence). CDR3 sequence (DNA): TGCAGTGCAACCGGAGGGCCTATTTCCTACGAGCAGTACTTC. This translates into CSATGGPISYEQYF.

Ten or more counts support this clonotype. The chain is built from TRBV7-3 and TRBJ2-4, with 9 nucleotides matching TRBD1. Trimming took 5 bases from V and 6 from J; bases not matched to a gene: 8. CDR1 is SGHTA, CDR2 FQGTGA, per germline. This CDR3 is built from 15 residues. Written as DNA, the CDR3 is TGTGCCAGCAGCCCGGACAGGGGCCCAATAAACATTCAGTACTTC. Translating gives CASSPDRGPINIQYF.

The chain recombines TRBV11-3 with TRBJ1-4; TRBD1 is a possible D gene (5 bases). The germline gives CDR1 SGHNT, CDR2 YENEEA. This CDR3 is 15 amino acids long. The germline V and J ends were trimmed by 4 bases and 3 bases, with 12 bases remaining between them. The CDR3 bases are TGTGCCAGCAGCTCCCTCGGAGGGGCTAATGAAAAACTGTTTTTT. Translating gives CASSSLGGANEKLFF.

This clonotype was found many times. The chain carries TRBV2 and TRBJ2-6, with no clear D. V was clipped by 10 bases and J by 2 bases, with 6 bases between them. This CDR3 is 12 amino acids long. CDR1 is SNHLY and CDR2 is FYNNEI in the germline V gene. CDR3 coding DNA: TGTGCCACCTCACCTGGGGCCAACGTCCTGACTTTC. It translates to CATSPGANVLTF.

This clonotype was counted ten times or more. CDR3 loop: CASSLEDISLTGELFF. In nucleotides, the CDR3 is TGTGCCAGCAGCTTAGAAGATATATCCCTCACCGGGGAGCTGTTTTTT. The genes are TRBV7-2 and TRBJ2-2, with D unclear. Between the trimmed V and J ends, which lost 1 base and 4 bases, there was a span of 13 bases. This CDR3 has 16 amino acids. Germline CDR1 and CDR2: SGHTA and FQGNSA.

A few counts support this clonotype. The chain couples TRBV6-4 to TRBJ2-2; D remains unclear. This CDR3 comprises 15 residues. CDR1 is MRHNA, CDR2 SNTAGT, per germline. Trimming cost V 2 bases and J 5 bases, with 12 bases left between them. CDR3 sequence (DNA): TGTGCCAGCAGTGACGGAATAGATAGTACCGGGGAGCTGTTTTTT. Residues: CASSDGIDSTGELFF.

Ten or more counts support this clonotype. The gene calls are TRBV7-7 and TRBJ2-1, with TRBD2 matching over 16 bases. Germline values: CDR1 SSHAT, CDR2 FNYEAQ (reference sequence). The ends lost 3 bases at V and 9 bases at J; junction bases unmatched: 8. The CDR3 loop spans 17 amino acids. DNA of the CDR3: TGTGCCAGCAGCTTCCTCCCGGGACTAGCGGGGGGGGGTGAGCAGTTCTTC. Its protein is CASSFLPGLAGGGEQFF.

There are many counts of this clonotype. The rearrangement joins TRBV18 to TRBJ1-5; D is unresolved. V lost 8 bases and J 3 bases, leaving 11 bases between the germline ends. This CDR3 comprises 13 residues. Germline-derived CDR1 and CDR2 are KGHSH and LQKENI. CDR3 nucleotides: TGTGCCAGCGCTCACGGGGACAATCAGCCCCAGCATTTT. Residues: CASAHGDNQPQHF.

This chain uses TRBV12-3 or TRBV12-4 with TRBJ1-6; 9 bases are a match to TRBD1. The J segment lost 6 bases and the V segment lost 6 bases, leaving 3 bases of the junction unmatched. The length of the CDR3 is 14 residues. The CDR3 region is CASRGTGSNSPLHF. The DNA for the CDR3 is TGTGCCAGCAGGGGGACAGGGAGTAATTCACCCCTCCACTTT.

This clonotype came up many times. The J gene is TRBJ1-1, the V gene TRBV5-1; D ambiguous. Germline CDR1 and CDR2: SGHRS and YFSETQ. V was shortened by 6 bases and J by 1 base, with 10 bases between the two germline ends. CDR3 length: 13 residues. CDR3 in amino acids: CASKYDANTEAFF. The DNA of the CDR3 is TGCGCCAGCAAGTACGACGCGAACACTGAAGCTTTCTTT.

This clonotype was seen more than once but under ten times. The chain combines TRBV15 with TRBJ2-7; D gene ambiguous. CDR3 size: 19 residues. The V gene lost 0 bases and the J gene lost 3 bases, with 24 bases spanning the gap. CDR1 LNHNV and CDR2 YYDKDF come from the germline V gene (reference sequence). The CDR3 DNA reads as TGTGCCACCAGCAGAGATAAAACCCAAAAGTCGGGCGGATTCTACGAGCAGTACTTC. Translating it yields CATSRDKTQKSGGFYEQYF.

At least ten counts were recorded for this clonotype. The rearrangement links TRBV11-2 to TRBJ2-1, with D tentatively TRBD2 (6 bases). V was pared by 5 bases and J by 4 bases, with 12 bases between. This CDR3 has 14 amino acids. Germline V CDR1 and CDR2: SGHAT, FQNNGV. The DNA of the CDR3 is TGTGCCAGCAGCCCGTACGGGACTTACAATGAGCAGTTCTTC. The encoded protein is CASSPYGTYNEQFF.

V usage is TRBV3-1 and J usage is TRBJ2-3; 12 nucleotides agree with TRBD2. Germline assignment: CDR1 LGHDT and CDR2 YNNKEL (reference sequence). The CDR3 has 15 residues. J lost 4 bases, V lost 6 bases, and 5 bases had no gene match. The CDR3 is CASSRTSGIPDTQYF. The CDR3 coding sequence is TGTGCCAGCAGTCGGACTAGCGGGATCCCAGATACGCAGTATTTT.

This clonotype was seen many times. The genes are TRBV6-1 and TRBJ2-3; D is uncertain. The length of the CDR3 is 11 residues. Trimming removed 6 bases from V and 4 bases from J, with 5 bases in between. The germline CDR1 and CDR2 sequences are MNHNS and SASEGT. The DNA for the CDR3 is TGTGCCAGCAGGGCTTCAGATACGCAGTATTTT. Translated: CASRASDTQYF.

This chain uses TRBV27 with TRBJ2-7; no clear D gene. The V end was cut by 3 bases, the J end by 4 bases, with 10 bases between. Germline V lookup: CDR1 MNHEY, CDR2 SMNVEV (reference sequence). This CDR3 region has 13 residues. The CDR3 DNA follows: TGTGCCAGCAGTTTCTACCCCTGGTACGAGCAGTACTTC. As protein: CASSFYPWYEQYF.

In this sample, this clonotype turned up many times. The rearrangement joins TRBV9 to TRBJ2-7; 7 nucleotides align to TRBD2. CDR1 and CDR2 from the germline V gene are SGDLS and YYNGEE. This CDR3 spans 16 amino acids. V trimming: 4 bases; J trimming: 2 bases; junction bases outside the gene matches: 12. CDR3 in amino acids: CASSPQPGSGPYEQYF. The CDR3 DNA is TGTGCCAGCAGCCCGCAGCCGGGTAGCGGGCCCTACGAGCAGTACTTC.